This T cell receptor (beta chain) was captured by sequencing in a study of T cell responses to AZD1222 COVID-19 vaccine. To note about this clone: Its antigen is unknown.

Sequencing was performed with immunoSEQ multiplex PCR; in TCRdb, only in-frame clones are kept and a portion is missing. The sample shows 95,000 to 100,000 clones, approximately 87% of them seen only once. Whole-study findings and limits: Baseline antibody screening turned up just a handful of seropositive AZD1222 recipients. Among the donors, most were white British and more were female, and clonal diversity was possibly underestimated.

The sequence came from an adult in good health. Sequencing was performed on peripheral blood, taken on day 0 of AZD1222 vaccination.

Here the CDR3 DNA reads TGTGCCAGCAGCTTAATGGGTGAAGCTTTCTTT. This encodes CASSLMGEAFF. The chain employs TRBV11-2 and TRBJ1-1; D remains ambiguous. This CDR3 contains 11 residues. Germline V gene sequence: CDR1 SGHAT, CDR2 FQNNGV. The ends were cut back, 2 bases at V and 7 bases at J, with 5 bases in the middle. Full variable domain (rest looked up from reference TRBV11-2 and TRBJ1-1): EAGVAQSPRYKIIEKRQSVAFWCNPISGHATLYWYQQILGQGPKLLIQFQNNGVVDDSQLPKDRFSAERLKGVDSTLKIQPAKLEDSAVYLCASSLMGEAFFGQGTRLTVV.